A single sample gave rise to the 2 T cell receptor beta chains below, sequenced in a study of shared clonotypes between healthy human individuals. Assay used: immunoSEQ multiplex PCR; TCRdb lists only in-frame clones, some missing. The sample lists under 2,500,000 clones; approximately 94% were seen once. Sequenced input: naive CD4+ T cells sorted from blood. The subset: CD45RA+ positively selected. Receptor source: a man between 18 and 29 years old in good health.

The chain employs TRBV21-1 and TRBJ2-3; the table's D call of TRBD2 was not tested on the DNA. TRBV21-1 is described as a pseudogene. The CDR3 sequence is 20 residues long. Here the CDR3 DNA reads TGTGCCAGCAGCAAAGATGGCCAGACTGAGCGGGAGAAAAAGACAGATACGCAGTATTTT. It yields the protein CASSKDGQTEREKKTDTQYF.

The CDR3 bases are TGTGCCATCAGTGAGGGATCTAGCGGAGGGGGTGAGCAGTTCTTC. It specifies CAISEGSSGGGEQFF. The chain couples TRBV10-3 to TRBJ2-1, with a weak D call TRBD2 (7 bases). Germline CDR1 reads ENHRY; CDR2 reads SYGVKD. V was clipped by 2 bases and J by 9 bases, with 17 bases between them. The CDR3 loop spans 15 amino acids.